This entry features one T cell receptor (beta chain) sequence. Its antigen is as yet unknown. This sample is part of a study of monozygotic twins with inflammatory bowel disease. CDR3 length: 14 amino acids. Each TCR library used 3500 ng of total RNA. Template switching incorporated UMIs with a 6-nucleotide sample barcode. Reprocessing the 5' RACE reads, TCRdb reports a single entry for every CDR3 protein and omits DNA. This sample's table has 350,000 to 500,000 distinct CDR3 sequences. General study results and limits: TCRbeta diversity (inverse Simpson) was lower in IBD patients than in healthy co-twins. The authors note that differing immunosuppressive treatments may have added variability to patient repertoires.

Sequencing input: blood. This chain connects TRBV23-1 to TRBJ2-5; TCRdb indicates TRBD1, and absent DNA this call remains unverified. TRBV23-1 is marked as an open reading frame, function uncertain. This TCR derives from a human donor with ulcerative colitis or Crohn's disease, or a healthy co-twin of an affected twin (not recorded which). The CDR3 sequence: CASSEGTDQETQYF.